Listed here is a single T cell receptor (beta chain). This sample is part of a study of blood T cell repertoires in COVID-19. Germline CDR1 reads GTSNPN; CDR2 reads SVGIG (reference sequence). The CDR3 has 13 residues. The V end lost 3 bases, the J end lost 9 bases, and 17 bases lay between the germline ends. Sequenced by immunoSEQ multiplex PCR; TCRdb stores in-frame clones only, minus some. The top ten clones hold 2.5% to 3% of a sample with under 250,000 clones, around nine tenths of them seen once. The sample taken for sequencing was peripheral blood. The sequence was obtained from an older woman with acute or convalescent COVID-19. The V and J genes are TRBV30 and TRBJ2-5; D possibly corresponds to TRBD1 (6 bases). CDR3 bases: TGTGCCTGGAGGACGACGGGGCAGGGGTCCCAGTACTTC. It is translated as CAWRTTGQGSQYF.